These 30 T cell receptor beta chains share one sample of origin, sequenced in a study of blood T cell repertoires in COVID-19. Repertoires were generated with immunoSEQ multiplex PCR, while TCRdb's copy carries only in-frame clones and drops some. There are roughly 180,000 clones in the sample; roughly 83% occur only once, and around 9% lies in the top ten. Sequencing used PBMCs or T cells enriched from blood (not recorded which). The receptors were sampled from a woman in her twenties or thirties who had recovered from COVID-19.

The chain joins TRBV5-1 to TRBJ2-7; TRBD2 aligns across 11 bases. The V gene's germline CDR1 is SGHRS and CDR2 YFSETQ. The CDR3 spans 15 residues. Trimming at V came to 5 bases and at J to 2 bases, leaving 6 bases not matched to a gene. The CDR3 loop reads CASRGTSGTTYEQYF. The CDR3 DNA sequence: TGCGCCAGCAGGGGGACTAGCGGTACCACCTACGAGCAGTACTTC.

The gene calls are TRBV4-1 and TRBJ2-3; TRBD2 might be the D (6 bases). This CDR3 spans 16 amino acids. The V gene's germline CDR1 is MGHRA and CDR2 YSYEKL. Trimming stripped 6 bases from V and 2 bases from J, with 18 bases between. The CDR3 is CASSQFSGGTTDTQYF. The CDR3 nucleotides are TGCGCCAGCAGTCAATTTAGTGGCGGGACCACAGATACGCAGTATTTT.

The rearrangement uses TRBV18 and TRBJ1-2, with 9 positions matching TRBD1. Germline V gene data show CDR1 as KGHSH and CDR2 as LQKENI. CDR3 length: 15 residues. V gave up 3 bases and J gave up 0 bases; unmatched junction bases: 2. The DNA for the CDR3 is TGTGCCAGCTCACCCGGGACAGGGTCTAACTATGGCTACACCTTC. Translation gives CASSPGTGSNYGYTF.

The V and J genes are TRBV5-1 and TRBJ1-2; D may be TRBD1 (6 bases). CDR3 size: 13 residues. Germline CDR1 is SGHRS and CDR2 is YFSETQ. Trimming left V 3 bases short and J 2 bases short, with 8 bases between. This chain's CDR3 is CASSWTANYGYTF. The CDR3 DNA follows: TGCGCCAGCAGCTGGACAGCCAACTATGGCTACACCTTC.

This clone has only a few counts. The genes are TRBV4-1 and TRBJ1-2; 7 positions agree with TRBD1. Germline V CDR1 and CDR2: MGHRA, YSYEKL. The CDR3 length is 18 residues. Trimming at V came to 0 bases and at J to 5 bases, leaving 15 bases not matched to a gene. CDR3 residues: CASSQESWTGGTLYGYTF. The CDR3 DNA sequence: TGCGCCAGCAGCCAAGAGAGTTGGACAGGCGGAACCCTATATGGCTACACCTTC.

The chain links TRBV5-1 to TRBJ2-2; 8 positions agree with TRBD2. V lost 5 bases, J lost 0 bases, and 6 bases stayed unmatched. Germline V gene data show CDR1 as SGHRS and CDR2 as YFSETQ. The CDR3 consists of 16 residues. The CDR3 reads CASSRSGSSNTGELFF. The CDR3 DNA sequence: TGCGCCAGCAGTAGGAGCGGGAGTTCGAACACCGGGGAGCTGTTTTTT.

The V call is TRBV21-1, the J call TRBJ1-2; TRBD1 is the table's D call, not checked against the DNA. TRBV21-1 has pseudogene status. The CDR3 is made up of 17 amino acids. The CDR3 reads CASSPNPTDRGGYGYTF. The CDR3 nucleotides are TGTGCCAGCAGCCCTAACCCTACCGACAGGGGAGGGTATGGCTACACCTTC.

V and J are TRBV9 and TRBJ2-2; a possible D gene is TRBD1 (6 bases). Germline V gene lookup returns CDR1 SGDLS and CDR2 YYNGEE. The ends were cut back, 2 bases at V and 5 bases at J, with 19 bases in the middle. CDR3 size: 17 residues. The CDR3 nucleotides are TGTGCCAGCAGCGTCTTACAGGGCCCCCCTTGGACCGGGGAGCTGTTTTTT. This codes for CASSVLQGPPWTGELFF.

This clone was counted a single time. The rearrangement joins TRBV7-8 to TRBJ2-7, with TRBD2 identical over 9 bases. Germline V CDR1 and CDR2: SGHVS, FQNEAQ. The ends lost 0 bases at V and 3 bases at J; junction bases unmatched: 12. The CDR3 is 18 amino acids. The CDR3 sequence: CASSLAVGREGYHYEQYF. Written as DNA, the CDR3 is TGTGCCAGCAGCTTAGCGGTTGGGCGGGAGGGATATCACTACGAGCAGTACTTC.

The chain employs TRBV29-1 and TRBJ1-1; D gene ambiguous. The CDR3 runs 10 residues. Germline CDR1 is SQVTM and CDR2 is ANQGSEA. V lost 6 bases and J 6 bases, leaving 8 bases between the germline ends. CDR3 residues: CSVATSEAFF. CDR3 sequence (DNA): TGCAGCGTCGCCACTTCTGAAGCTTTCTTT. Together with reference TRBV29-1 and TRBJ1-1, the CDR3 gives the full variable domain: SAVISQKPSRDICQRGTSLTIQCQVDSQVTMMFWYRQQPGQSLTLIATANQGSEATYESGFVIDKFPISRPNLTFSTLTVSNMSPEDSSIYLCSVATSEAFFGQGTRLTVV.

V and J are TRBV28 and TRBJ2-2, with 8 nucleotides matching TRBD1. Losses at the gene ends were 5 bases for V and 6 bases for J; bases not matched to a gene: 8. This CDR3 has 15 amino acids. The germline V gene encodes CDR1 MDHEN and CDR2 SYDVKM. As DNA, the CDR3 is TGTGCCAGCAGTCGACAGGGGCGGAAGGCCGGGGAGCTGTTTTTT. It yields the protein CASSRQGRKAGELFF.

The rearrangement joins TRBV19 to TRBJ2-3; 9 nucleotides agree with TRBD2. The CDR3 runs to 15 residues. Germline CDR1 LNHDA, CDR2 SQIVND (reference sequence). The ends lost 5 bases at V and 2 bases at J; junction bases unmatched: 5. The DNA for the CDR3 is TGTGCCAGTAGTCTAGTAGCGGGAGCCACAGATACGCAGTATTTT. It codes for CASSLVAGATDTQYF.

The rearrangement joins TRBV10-2 to TRBJ2-7; 9 bases match TRBD1. Per the germline V gene, CDR1 is WSHSY and CDR2 is SAAADI. The J segment lost 6 bases and the V segment lost 4 bases, leaving 7 bases of the junction unmatched. The CDR3 runs to 14 residues. The CDR3: CASSGRDRVGEQYF. In DNA, the CDR3 is TGCGCCAGCAGTGGCAGGGACAGGGTGGGCGAGCAGTACTTC.

The chain links TRBV19 to TRBJ2-7; D is undetermined. Germline values: CDR1 LNHDA, CDR2 SQIVND (reference sequence). The V end was cut by 6 bases, the J end by 0 bases, with 12 bases between. The CDR3 is made up of 14 amino acids. DNA of the CDR3: TGTGCCAGTAGACTGGGCGACAACTCCTACGAGCAGTACTTC. The encoded protein is CASRLGDNSYEQYF.

This clone appeared once. This chain joins TRBV19 and TRBJ1-5, with D possibly matching TRBD1 (5 bases). V dropped 6 bases and J dropped 0 bases, with 12 bases sitting between them. The germline CDR1 and CDR2 sequences are LNHDA and SQIVND (reference sequence). The CDR3 is 15 amino acids. This chain's CDR3 is CASRPGGTSNQPQHF. For the CDR3, the DNA is TGTGCCAGTAGGCCCGGCGGGACTAGCAATCAGCCCCAGCATTTT.

The chain uses TRBV27 and TRBJ1-5; D not resolved. There are 13 residues in the CDR3. Germline assignment: CDR1 MNHEY and CDR2 SMNVEV (reference sequence). The V and J ends lost 6 bases and 0 bases respectively, with 6 bases between them. Here the CDR3 reads CASSSYSNQPQHF. Here the CDR3 DNA reads TGTGCCAGCAGCTCCTATAGCAATCAGCCCCAGCATTTT.

The chain recombines TRBV27 with TRBJ1-6, with 8 bases aligning to TRBD1. The V gene's germline CDR1 is MNHEY and CDR2 SMNVEV (reference sequence). The CDR3 consists of 17 residues. The V and J ends lost 3 bases and 4 bases, in that order; junction bases with no gene match: 8. CDR3 nucleotides: TGTGCCAGCAGTTTTCCCTCCGGGACAGGTTATAATTCACCCCTCCACTTT. Its translation: CASSFPSGTGYNSPLHF.

V gene TRBV29-1 combines with J gene TRBJ1-2, with no clear D. The CDR3 is made up of 14 amino acids. V lost 6 bases, J lost 0 bases, and 14 bases lay in between. Germline V CDR1 and CDR2: SQVTM, ANQGSEA. The CDR3: CSVGGLDSNYGYTF. CDR3 bases: TGCAGCGTGGGCGGACTCGACTCTAACTATGGCTACACCTTC. The variable domain in full, with the rest retrieved from reference TRBV29-1 and TRBJ1-2, is SAVISQKPSRDICQRGTSLTIQCQVDSQVTMMFWYRQQPGQSLTLIATANQGSEATYESGFVIDKFPISRPNLTFSTLTVSNMSPEDSSIYLCSVGGLDSNYGYTFGSGTRLTVV.

DNA of the CDR3: TGTGCCAGCAGTGAATGGACTAGCGGGAGCGGCGAGCAGTACTTC. This translates into CASSEWTSGSGEQYF. The chain employs TRBV6-1 and TRBJ2-7, with 13 nucleotides matching TRBD2. The J segment lost 6 bases and the V segment lost 2 bases, leaving 4 bases of the junction unmatched. Germline V lookup: CDR1 MNHNS, CDR2 SASEGT. There are 15 residues in the CDR3.

V is TRBV2 and J is TRBJ2-2, with D uncertain. Per the germline V gene, CDR1 is SNHLY and CDR2 is FYNNEI. This CDR3 has 16 amino acids. Deletions cut 2 bases from V and 1 base from J, with 11 bases between. The CDR3 DNA sequence: TGTGCCAGCAGTGAATATCGGCCAGGGAACACCGGGGAGCTGTTTTTT. It is translated as CASSEYRPGNTGELFF.

V usage is TRBV11-1 and J usage is TRBJ1-1; D is unclear. The CDR3 extends over 13 amino acids. V dropped 5 bases and J dropped 3 bases, with 10 bases sitting between them. Germline lookup yields CDR1 SGHAT and CDR2 FQDESV (reference sequence). Here the CDR3 reads CASSNRQYTEAFF. As DNA, the CDR3 is TGTGCCAGCAGCAACCGTCAGTACACTGAAGCTTTCTTT.

The chain uses TRBV27 and TRBJ2-1; D gene ambiguous. This CDR3 is 12 amino acids long. V was cut by 8 bases and J by 6 bases, with 11 bases left in between. Germline CDR1 reads MNHEY; CDR2 reads SMNVEV (reference sequence). The CDR3 coding sequence is TGTGCCAGCTACACGAATCGCAATGAGCAGTTCTTC. Amino acids: CASYTNRNEQFF.

The genes are TRBV2 and TRBJ2-7, with a tentative D call TRBD2 (5 bases). V was trimmed by 4 bases and J by 3 bases, leaving 13 bases between them. The CDR3 is 14 residues long. Germline CDR1 is SNHLY and CDR2 is FYNNEI. CDR3 region: CASSGSGRIYEQYF. Here the CDR3 DNA reads TGTGCCAGCAGTGGGAGCGGTCGCATCTACGAGCAGTACTTC.

The rearrangement joins TRBV25-1 to TRBJ1-2; TRBD1 matches at 11 bases. CDR1 and CDR2 from the germline V gene are MGHDK and SYGVNS. The CDR3 spans 16 residues. Losses at the gene ends were 1 base for V and 8 bases for J; bases not matched to a gene: 9. The CDR3 sequence is CASSESLGQGVLGYTF. As DNA, the CDR3 is TGTGCCAGCAGTGAATCCCTGGGACAGGGGGTTTTGGGCTACACCTTC.

V gene TRBV30 combines with J gene TRBJ2-3; TRBD2 aligns across 10 bases. Germline lookup yields CDR1 GTSNPN and CDR2 SVGIG (reference sequence). With 7 bases clipped from V and 2 bases from J, the junction kept 6 bases outside the gene matches. The length of the CDR3 is 14 residues. Written as DNA, the CDR3 is TGTGCCTCCACCGGGACTAGCGACACAGATACGCAGTATTTT. This translates into CASTGTSDTDTQYF. The full variable domain, its missing parts supplied by reference TRBV30 and TRBJ2-3, is SQTIHQWPATLVQPVGSPLSLECTVEGTSNPNLYWYRQAAGRGLQLLFYSVGIGQISSEVPQNLSASRPQDRQFILSSKKLLLSDSGFYLCASTGTSDTDTQYFGPGTRLTVL.

This clone was detected once. The V gene is TRBV11-3, the J gene TRBJ2-1; 10 bases are shared with TRBD2. The germline V gene encodes CDR1 SGHNT and CDR2 YENEEA. This CDR3 is 14 amino acids long. Unmatched junction bases numbered 1, after V lost 5 bases and J lost 3 bases. The CDR3 is CASSRTSGYNEQFF. In DNA form, the CDR3 reads TGTGCCAGCAGCAGGACTAGCGGCTACAATGAGCAGTTCTTC.

The chain combines TRBV5-1 with TRBJ1-2; D perhaps matches TRBD1 (6 bases). The CDR3 has 14 amino acids. Germline values: CDR1 SGHRS, CDR2 YFSETQ. With 4 bases removed from V and 6 bases from J, the gap between germline ends came to 16 bases. CDR3 in DNA: TGCGCCAGCAGCCCTAGACAGGCAAATAATGGCTACACCTTC. Amino acids: CASSPRQANNGYTF.

The rearrangement uses TRBV30 and TRBJ2-5; 8 bases agree with TRBD1. The CDR3 is 13 residues long. Trimming at V came to 5 bases and at J to 6 bases, leaving 8 bases not matched to a gene. The germline gives CDR1 GTSNPN, CDR2 SVGIG (reference sequence). The CDR3 DNA is TGTGCCTGGCAGGGGGCTGGGGGGCAGACCCAGTACTTC. As protein: CAWQGAGGQTQYF.

The V gene is TRBV5-4, the J gene TRBJ1-2; weak D call: TRBD1 (5 bases). CDR1 and CDR2 from the germline V gene are SGHNT and YYREEE (reference sequence). CDR3 length equals 15 residues. Trimming removed 2 bases from V and 0 bases from J, with 11 bases in between. The CDR3 protein is CASSFGGGPNYGYTF. The DNA for the CDR3 is TGTGCCAGCAGCTTCGGGGGGGGACCTAACTATGGCTACACCTTC.

CDR3: CASSLGTGTSGYTGELFF. CDR3 in DNA: TGCGCCAGCAGCTTGGGCACCGGGACTAGCGGGTATACCGGGGAGCTGTTTTTT. The chain links TRBV5-1 to TRBJ2-2; 12 positions match TRBD2. After removal of 0 bases from V and 5 bases from J, the junction contained 8 bases not matched to a gene. Germline-derived CDR1 and CDR2 are SGHRS and YFSETQ. CDR3 length equals 18 residues.